This record covers a single TCR beta chain. Its antigen remains unidentified. This record comes from a study of T cells after yellow fever vaccination. Study-wide context: SMART-Seq v4 Ultra Low Input prepared the low-cell-number fractions. General observations from the study: Subsequent booster samples again held most clones from primary vaccination (just under 98% CD4, about 85% CD8). Sorted repertoires could include abundant contaminating clonotypes from bulk cells. Only a small proportion of the clonotypes turned up in both the CD4 and the CD8 compartments, likely arising from convergent recombination.

The germline V gene has CDR1 KGHSH and CDR2 LQKENI. V lost 2 bases and J lost 7, with 4 bases in between. The CDR3 is 11 residues long. From the 5' RACE reads, TCRdb called clonotypes with MiXCR, one entry per CDR3 protein. The data contain some 250,000 distinct CDR3 sequences, less than 9% of them singletons. The starting material was CD4+ T cells sorted from PBMCs, obtained 15 days after the yellow fever booster vaccination. This sequence was found in a man aged 25 to 40 who received the YFV17D yellow fever vaccine. V gene TRBV18 combines with J gene TRBJ2-3; no clear D. Written as DNA, the CDR3 is TGTGCCAGCTCACCAGAGAATACGCAGTATTTT. Translating gives CASSPENTQYF.